This T cell receptor (beta chain) was sequenced during a study of T cells in Graves' hyperthyroidism and ophthalmopathy. It was RNA transcripts that yielded the amplified TCR beta CDR3 regions. HTBI primers were employed in a first-round RT-PCR of the TCR CDR3. Using its own MiXCR run on the multiplex PCR reads, TCRdb lists one record per CDR3 protein. Of 300,000 to 400,000 distinct CDR3 sequences listed, under 15% are singletons. Germline assignment: CDR1 LGHDT and CDR2 YNNKEL (reference sequence). The CDR3 is 13 residues long. The germline V and J ends were trimmed by 0 bases and 7 bases, with 9 bases remaining between them. The table lists this clonotype with many counts.

This chain links TRBV3-1 with TRBJ1-2; TRBD1 is a possible D gene (6 bases). Source material: blood. The clonotype comes from a woman aged 18-29 years with Graves' hyperthyroidism. The CDR3 DNA is TGTGCCAGCAGCCAAGAGGGACAATCTGGCTACACCTTC. Its protein is CASSQEGQSGYTF.